This section outlines one T cell receptor (beta chain) sequence together with its context. Its antigen is currently unknown. TCRdb reprocessed the 5' RACE reads via MiXCR and lists one record per CDR3 protein. This table holds roughly 770,000 distinct CDR3 sequences, 15% to 20% found once. This specimen belongs to a study of identical twins. Study-wide results and limits: Partial confounding of zero-insertion analyses by invariant MAIT and iNKT cells was possible.

Trimming shortened V by 9 bases and J by 3 bases, and 8 bases separated the two germline ends. CDR3 size: 11 residues. Per germline, CDR1 LGHNA and CDR2 YSLEER. In every case, the donor was a healthy Caucasian. This sample also belongs to another study, concerning T cells expressing NK-cell markers. That source reports: Evidence did not settle whether expanded NKG2C+ T cell clones targeted HCMV.

The source is a woman aged 18-29 years in good health. Sequenced sample: PBMCs. The chain has TRBV4-3 and TRBJ1-1, with D perhaps matching TRBD1 (5 bases). CDR3 amino acids: CASRGYTEAFF. The CDR3 DNA reads as TGCGCCAGTAGGGGCTACACTGAAGCTTTCTTT.